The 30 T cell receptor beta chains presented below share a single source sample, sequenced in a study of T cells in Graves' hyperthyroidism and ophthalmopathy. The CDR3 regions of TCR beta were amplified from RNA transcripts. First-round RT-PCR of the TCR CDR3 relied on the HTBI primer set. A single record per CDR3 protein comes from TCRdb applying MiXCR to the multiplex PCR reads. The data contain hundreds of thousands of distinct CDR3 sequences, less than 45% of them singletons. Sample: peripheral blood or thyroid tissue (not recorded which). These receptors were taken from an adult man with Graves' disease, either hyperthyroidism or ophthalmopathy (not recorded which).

In nucleotides, the CDR3 is TGCAGTGCTAGACCTGGACGGCAAGAGACCCAGTACTTC. Its translation is CSARPGRQETQYF. The J gene is TRBJ2-5, the V gene TRBV20-1; D is unresolved. Per the germline V gene, CDR1 is DFQATT and CDR2 is SNEGSKA (reference sequence). V was trimmed by 2 bases and J by 2 bases, leaving 9 bases between them. The CDR3 covers 13 residues.

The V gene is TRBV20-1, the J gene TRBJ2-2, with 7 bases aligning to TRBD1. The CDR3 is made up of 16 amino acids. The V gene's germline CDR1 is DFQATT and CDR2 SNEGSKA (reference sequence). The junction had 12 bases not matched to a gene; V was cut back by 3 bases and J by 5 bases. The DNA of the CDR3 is TGCAGTGCTAGCCTCAGGGACAGCCCTAATACCGGGGAGCTGTTTTTT. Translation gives CSASLRDSPNTGELFF.

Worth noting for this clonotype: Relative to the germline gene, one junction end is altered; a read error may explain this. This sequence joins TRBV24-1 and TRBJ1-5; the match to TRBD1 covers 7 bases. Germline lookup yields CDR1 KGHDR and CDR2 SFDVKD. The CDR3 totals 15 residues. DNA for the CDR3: TGTGCCAGCAGTGAAGCAGGGGGAGGTAGGGAGCCCCAGCATTTT. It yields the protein CASSEAGGGREPQHF.

In DNA form, the CDR3 reads TGTGCCAGCAGCGTAGCGGGGACAGGAAATGAAAAACTGTTTTTT. This encodes CASSVAGTGNEKLFF. This chain connects TRBV9 to TRBJ1-4; 8 bases agree with TRBD1. The CDR3 sequence is 15 residues long. Trimming at V came to 0 bases and at J to 5 bases, leaving 3 bases not matched to a gene. CDR1 is SGDLS and CDR2 is YYNGEE in the germline V gene.

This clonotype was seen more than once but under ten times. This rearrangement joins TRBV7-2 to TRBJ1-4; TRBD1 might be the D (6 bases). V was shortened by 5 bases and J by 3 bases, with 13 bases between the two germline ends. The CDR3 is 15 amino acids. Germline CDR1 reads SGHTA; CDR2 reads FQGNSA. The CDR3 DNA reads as TGTGCCAGCAGCCAACAGGGCCGAGCTAATGAAAAACTGTTTTTT. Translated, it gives CASSQQGRANEKLFF.

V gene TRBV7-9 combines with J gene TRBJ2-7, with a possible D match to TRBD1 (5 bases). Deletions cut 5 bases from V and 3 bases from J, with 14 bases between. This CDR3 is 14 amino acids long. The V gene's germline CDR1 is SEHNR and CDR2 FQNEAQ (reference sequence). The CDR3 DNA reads TGTGCCAGCAGCCAAGATACAGGATTCTACGAGCAGTACTTC. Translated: CASSQDTGFYEQYF. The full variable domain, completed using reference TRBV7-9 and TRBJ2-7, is DTGVSQNPRHKITKRGQNVTFRCDPISEHNRLYWYRQTLGQGPEFLTYFQNEAQLEKSRLLSDRFSAERPKGSFSTLEIQRTEQGDSAMYLCASSQDTGFYEQYFGPGTRLTVT.

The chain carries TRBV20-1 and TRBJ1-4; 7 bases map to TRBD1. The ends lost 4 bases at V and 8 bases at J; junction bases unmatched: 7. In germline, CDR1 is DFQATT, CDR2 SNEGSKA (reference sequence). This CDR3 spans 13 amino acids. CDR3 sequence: CSATTGANEKLFF. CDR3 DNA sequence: TGCAGTGCTACCACAGGGGCAAACGAAAAACTGTTTTTT.

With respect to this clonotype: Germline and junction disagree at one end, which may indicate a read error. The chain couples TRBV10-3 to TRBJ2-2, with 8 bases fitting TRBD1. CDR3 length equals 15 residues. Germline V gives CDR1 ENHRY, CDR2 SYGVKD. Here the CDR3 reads CALSGTGSNTGELLF. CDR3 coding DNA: TGTGCCCTCTCCGGGACAGGATCGAACACCGGGGAGCTGCTTTTT.

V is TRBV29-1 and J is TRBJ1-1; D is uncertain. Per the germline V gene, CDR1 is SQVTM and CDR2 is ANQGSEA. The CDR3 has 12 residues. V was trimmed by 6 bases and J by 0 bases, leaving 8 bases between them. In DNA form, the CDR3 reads TGCAGCGTCGGAGTAATGAACACTGAAGCTTTCTTT. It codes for CSVGVMNTEAFF.

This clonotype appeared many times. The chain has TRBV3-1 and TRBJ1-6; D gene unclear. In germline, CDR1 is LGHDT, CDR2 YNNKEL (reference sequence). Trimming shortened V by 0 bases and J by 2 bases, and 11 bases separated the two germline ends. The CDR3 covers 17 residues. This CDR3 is CASSQERGSTYNSPLHF. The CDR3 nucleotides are TGTGCCAGCAGCCAAGAGAGAGGATCTACCTATAATTCACCCCTCCACTTT.

The CDR3 DNA reads as TGTGCCACCAGTGATCCGGGACAGGGGGCTGTAGAGACCCAGTACTTC. It yields the protein CATSDPGQGAVETQYF. The chain joins TRBV11-1 to TRBJ2-5; 12 bases are a match to TRBD1. The ends lost 10 bases at V and 4 bases at J; junction bases unmatched: 13. This CDR3 comprises 16 residues. The germline V gene encodes CDR1 SGHAT and CDR2 FQDESV (reference sequence).

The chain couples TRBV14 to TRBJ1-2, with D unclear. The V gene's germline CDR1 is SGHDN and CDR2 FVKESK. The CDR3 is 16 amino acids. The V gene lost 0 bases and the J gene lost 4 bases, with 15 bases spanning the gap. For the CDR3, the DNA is TGTGCCAGCAGCCAAGAAGGAAGTGTCAGGACCTATGGCTACACCTTC. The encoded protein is CASSQEGSVRTYGYTF.

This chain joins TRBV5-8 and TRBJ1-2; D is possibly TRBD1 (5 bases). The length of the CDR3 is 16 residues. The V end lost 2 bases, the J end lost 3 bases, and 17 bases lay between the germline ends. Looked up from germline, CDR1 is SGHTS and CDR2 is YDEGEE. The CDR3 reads CASSLEVLTEDYGYTF. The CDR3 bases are TGTGCCAGCAGCTTAGAGGTCCTGACAGAAGACTATGGCTACACCTTC.

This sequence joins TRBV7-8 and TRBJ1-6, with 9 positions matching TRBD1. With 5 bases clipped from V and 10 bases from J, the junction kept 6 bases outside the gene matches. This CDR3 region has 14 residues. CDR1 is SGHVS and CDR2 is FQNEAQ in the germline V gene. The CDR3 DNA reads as TGTGCCAGCAGCCGGACAGGGGTGATGTCACCCCTCCACTTT. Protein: CASSRTGVMSPLHF.

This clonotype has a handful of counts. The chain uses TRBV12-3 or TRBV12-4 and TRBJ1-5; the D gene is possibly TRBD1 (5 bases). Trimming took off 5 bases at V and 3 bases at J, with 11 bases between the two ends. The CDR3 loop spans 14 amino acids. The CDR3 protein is CASSPQVYNQPQHF. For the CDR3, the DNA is TGTGCCAGCAGTCCACAGGTTTACAATCAGCCCCAGCATTTT.

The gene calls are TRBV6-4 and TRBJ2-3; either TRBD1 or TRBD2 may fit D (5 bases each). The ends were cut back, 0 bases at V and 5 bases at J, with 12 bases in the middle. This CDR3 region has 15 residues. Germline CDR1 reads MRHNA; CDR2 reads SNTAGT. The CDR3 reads CASSDSRGARDTQYF. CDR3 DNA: TGTGCCAGCAGTGACTCGAGAGGGGCGCGAGATACGCAGTATTTT.

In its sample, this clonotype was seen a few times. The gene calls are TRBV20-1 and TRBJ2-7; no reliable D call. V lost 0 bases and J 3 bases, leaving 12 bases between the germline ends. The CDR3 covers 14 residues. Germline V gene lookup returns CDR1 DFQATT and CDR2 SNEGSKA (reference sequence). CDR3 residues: CSARETGVLYEQYF. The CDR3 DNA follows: TGCAGTGCTAGAGAAACCGGAGTTCTCTACGAGCAGTACTTC.

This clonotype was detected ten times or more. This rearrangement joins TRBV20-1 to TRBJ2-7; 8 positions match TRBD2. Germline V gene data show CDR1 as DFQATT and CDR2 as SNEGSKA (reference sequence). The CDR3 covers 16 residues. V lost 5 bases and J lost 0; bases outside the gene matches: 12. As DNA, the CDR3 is TGCAGTGCTTCCTCACTAGCGGAACTTAGCTCCTACGAGCAGTACTTC. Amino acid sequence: CSASSLAELSSYEQYF.

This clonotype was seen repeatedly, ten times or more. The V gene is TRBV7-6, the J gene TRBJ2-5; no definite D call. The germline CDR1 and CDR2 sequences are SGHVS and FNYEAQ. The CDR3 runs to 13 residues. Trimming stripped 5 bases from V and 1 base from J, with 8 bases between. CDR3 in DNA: TGTGCCAGCAGCCCTAATCCCCAAGAGACCCAGTACTTC. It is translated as CASSPNPQETQYF.

CDR3: CASIQSDSSGANVLTF. The CDR3 bases are TGTGCCAGCATCCAGTCAGACTCCTCTGGGGCCAACGTCCTGACTTTC. This sequence joins TRBV6-5 and TRBJ2-6; D unresolved. Trimming removed 7 bases from V and 0 bases from J, with 13 bases in between. The CDR3 has 16 amino acids. CDR1 is MNHEY, CDR2 SVGAGI, per germline.

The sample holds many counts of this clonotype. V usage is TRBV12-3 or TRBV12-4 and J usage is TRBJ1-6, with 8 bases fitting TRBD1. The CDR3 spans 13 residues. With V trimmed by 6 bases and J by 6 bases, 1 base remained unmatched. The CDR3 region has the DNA TGTGCCAGCAGGGACAGGGCTAATTCACCCCTCCACTTT. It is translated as CASRDRANSPLHF.

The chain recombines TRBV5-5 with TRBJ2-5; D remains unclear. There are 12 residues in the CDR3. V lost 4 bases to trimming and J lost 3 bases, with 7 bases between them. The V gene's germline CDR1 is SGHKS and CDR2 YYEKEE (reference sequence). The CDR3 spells CASSQFEETQYF. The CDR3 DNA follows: TGTGCCAGCAGCCAATTTGAAGAGACCCAGTACTTC.

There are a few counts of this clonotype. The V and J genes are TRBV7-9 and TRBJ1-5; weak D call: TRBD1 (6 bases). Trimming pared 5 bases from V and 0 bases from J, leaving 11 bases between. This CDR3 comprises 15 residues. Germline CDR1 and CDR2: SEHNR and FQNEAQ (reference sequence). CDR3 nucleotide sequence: TGTGCCAGCAGCCTGTGGGGGGCTAGCAATCAGCCCCAGCATTTT. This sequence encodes CASSLWGASNQPQHF. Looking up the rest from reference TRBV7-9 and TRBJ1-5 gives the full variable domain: DTGVSQNPRHKITKRGQNVTFRCDPISEHNRLYWYRQTLGQGPEFLTYFQNEAQLEKSRLLSDRFSAERPKGSFSTLEIQRTEQGDSAMYLCASSLWGASNQPQHFGDGTRLSIL.

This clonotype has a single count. CDR3 amino acids: CASSTGTRLNTIYF. The CDR3 DNA reads as TGTGCCAGCAGCACCGGGACAAGGCTAAACACCATATATTTT. The gene calls are TRBV7-6 and TRBJ1-3; TRBD1 is a possible D gene (6 bases). V lost 5 bases to trimming and J lost 6 bases, with 14 bases between them. Germline CDR1 and CDR2: SGHVS and FNYEAQ. The CDR3 is made up of 14 amino acids.

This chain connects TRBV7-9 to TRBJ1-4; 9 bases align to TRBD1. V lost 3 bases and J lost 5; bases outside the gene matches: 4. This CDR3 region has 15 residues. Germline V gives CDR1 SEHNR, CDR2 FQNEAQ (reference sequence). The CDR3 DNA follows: TGTGCCAGCAGCTTGCTCGGGACAGGGAATGAAAAACTGTTTTTT. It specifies CASSLLGTGNEKLFF.

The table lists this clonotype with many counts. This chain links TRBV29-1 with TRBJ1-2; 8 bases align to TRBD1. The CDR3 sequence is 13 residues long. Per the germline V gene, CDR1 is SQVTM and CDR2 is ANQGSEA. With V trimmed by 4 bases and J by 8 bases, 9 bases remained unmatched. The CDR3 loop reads CSVGRAGGEGYTF. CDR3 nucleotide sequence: TGCAGCGTTGGCCGGGCAGGGGGCGAGGGCTACACCTTC.

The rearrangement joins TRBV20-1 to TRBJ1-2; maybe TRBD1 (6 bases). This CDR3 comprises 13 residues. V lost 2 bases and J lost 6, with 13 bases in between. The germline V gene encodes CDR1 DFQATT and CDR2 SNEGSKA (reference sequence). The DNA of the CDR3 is TGCAGTGCTAGACCACAGGGAGTCGATGGCTACACCTTC. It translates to CSARPQGVDGYTF.

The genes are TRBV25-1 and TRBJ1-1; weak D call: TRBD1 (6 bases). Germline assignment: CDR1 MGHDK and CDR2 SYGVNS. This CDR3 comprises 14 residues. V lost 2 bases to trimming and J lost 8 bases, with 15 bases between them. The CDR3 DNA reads TGTGCCAGCAGTGAAGTTGTCGGGGGCCGGGAAGCTTTCTTT. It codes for CASSEVVGGREAFF.

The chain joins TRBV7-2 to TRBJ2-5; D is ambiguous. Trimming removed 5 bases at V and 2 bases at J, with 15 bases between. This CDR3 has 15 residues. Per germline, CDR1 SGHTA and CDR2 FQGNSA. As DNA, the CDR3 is TGTGCCAGCAGCCTTAACGTCGACATTCAAGAGACCCAGTACTTC. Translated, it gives CASSLNVDIQETQYF.

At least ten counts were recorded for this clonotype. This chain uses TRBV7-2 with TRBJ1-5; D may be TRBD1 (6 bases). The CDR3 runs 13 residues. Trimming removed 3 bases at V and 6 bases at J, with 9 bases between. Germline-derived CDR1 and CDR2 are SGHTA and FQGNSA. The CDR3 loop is CASSFRGRQPQHF. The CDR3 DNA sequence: TGTGCCAGCAGCTTCCGGGGGCGTCAGCCCCAGCATTTT.